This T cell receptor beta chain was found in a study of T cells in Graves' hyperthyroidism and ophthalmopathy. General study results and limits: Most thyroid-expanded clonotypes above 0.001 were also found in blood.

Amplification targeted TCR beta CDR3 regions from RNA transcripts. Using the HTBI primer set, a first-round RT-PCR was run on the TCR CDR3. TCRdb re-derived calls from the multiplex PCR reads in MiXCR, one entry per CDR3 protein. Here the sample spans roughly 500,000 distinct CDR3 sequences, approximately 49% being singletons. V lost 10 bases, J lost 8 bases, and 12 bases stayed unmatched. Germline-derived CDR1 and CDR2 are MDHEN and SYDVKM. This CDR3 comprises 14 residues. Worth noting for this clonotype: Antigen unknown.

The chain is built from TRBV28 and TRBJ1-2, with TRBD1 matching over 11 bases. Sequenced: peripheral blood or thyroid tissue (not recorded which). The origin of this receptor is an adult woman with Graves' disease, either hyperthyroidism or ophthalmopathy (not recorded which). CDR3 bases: TGTGCCACCCGGACAGGGGGCGCTACGTGGGGCTACACCTTC. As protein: CATRTGGATWGYTF.